This T cell receptor beta chain was observed in a study of T cell responses to AZD1222 COVID-19 vaccine. The study's findings and limits: Spike-specific TCR breadth and depth were elevated following two AZD1222 doses. Sampling that yielded the repertoires occurred only after the peak T cell response. Recipients of AZD1222 seropositive at baseline numbered only 5 to 7. In a largely white British group with more females than males, clonal diversity was possibly underestimated.

The assay was immunoSEQ multiplex PCR, and TCRdb's table has in-frame clones only and misses some. The profile shows roughly 150,000 clones, 80% to 95% of them singletons. About this clone itself: Its antigen is unknown.

Trimming cost V 2 bases and J 1 base, with 6 bases left between them. From germline, CDR1 is KGHSH and CDR2 LQKENI. This CDR3 is 14 amino acids long. The receptor's source is an adult in good health. The sequenced sample was peripheral blood, obtained on day 0 of AZD1222 vaccination. The chain carries TRBV18 and TRBJ1-5, with D uncertain. CDR3 sequence reads: CASSPGISNQPQHF. The CDR3 DNA reads TGTGCCAGCTCACCAGGGATCAGCAATCAGCCCCAGCATTTT.